The rows below give T cell receptor beta chains drawn from one sample of a study of human T cells and chemical hapten exposure. TCRdb called the RACE reads again in MiXCR, with one record for every CDR3 protein. The data show about 380,000 distinct CDR3 sequences, with around 5.5% seen just once and 2% to 3% held by the top ten. The sequencing here drew on whole blood, taken in connection with sensitization to the hapten diphenylcyclopropenone (DPC). The receptors stem from a woman between 50 and 59 years old with alopecia areata. Some clones in this sample may be carry-over from other donors' samples. Each CDR3 is given without its conserved first and last residue. A D gene is named only where the DNA matches it firmly.

J gene	CDR3 length	V gene	D gene	CDR3 protein
TRBJ2-2	10	TRBV27	NA	ASSSGAGELF
TRBJ2-7	11	TRBV3-1	NA	ASSHTRGYEQY
TRBJ1-5	11	TRBV7-8	NA	ASSSQGDQPQH
TRBJ2-7	11	TRBV11-2	NA	ASSPRSGVEQY
TRBJ2-1	9	TRBV29-1	NA	SVELPNEQF
TRBJ2-3	8	TRBV12-3/TRBV12-4	NA	ASSGDTQY
TRBJ2-7	12	TRBV28	NA	ASSLWQSSYEQY
TRBJ2-7	17	TRBV30	NA	AWTSLAPPTGTPTYEQY
TRBJ2-7	11	TRBV20-1	NA	STYAGLSPEQY
TRBJ2-3	10	TRBV29-1	NA	SVEGYTDTQY
TRBJ2-3	11	TRBV20-1	NA	SARGQRADTQY
TRBJ2-1	15	TRBV18	TRBD2	ASSPPPGGPSYNEQF
TRBJ1-1	13	TRBV2	NA	ASTKLDSLNTEAF
TRBJ2-7	11	TRBV27	NA	ASSLSAGGEQY
TRBJ1-1	13	TRBV5-1	NA	ASSLETVLNTEAF
TRBJ1-2	12	TRBV12-3/TRBV12-4	NA	ASSFGGGDRGYT
TRBJ1-2	11	TRBV2	NA	ASIDRANYGYT
TRBJ2-1	11	TRBV7-9	TRBD1	ASGQGTYNEQF
TRBJ2-7	12	TRBV27	NA	ASSSAGNSYEQY
TRBJ2-3	12	TRBV6-2/TRBV6-3	NA	ASRKDKYTDTQY
TRBJ1-1	13	TRBV5-1	NA	ASSLAAGANTEAF
TRBJ1-1	11	TRBV2	NA	ASTTGFNTEAF
TRBJ1-5	13	TRBV12-3/TRBV12-4	NA	ASRLGGSSNQPQH
TRBJ2-1	14	TRBV9	TRBD2	ASSLGASGMEGEQF
TRBJ2-7	12	TRBV27	NA	ATGPGGLGYEQY
TRBJ2-3	14	TRBV7-8	NA	ASSVTAAPSTDTQY
TRBJ2-3	15	TRBV18	TRBD2	ASSPPSAGGLTDTQY
TRBJ2-3	9	TRBV12-5	NA	ASGLRDTQY
TRBJ2-3	10	TRBV27	NA	ASSARGQTQY
TRBJ2-3	12	TRBV7-2	TRBD2	ASSSIAGTDTQY
TRBJ2-1	12	TRBV18	NA	ASSPYGMGDEQF
TRBJ1-6	13	TRBV7-8	NA	ASRPPRGVRSPLH
TRBJ2-7	11	TRBV7-6	NA	ASSLNVGDEQY
TRBJ2-1	10	TRBV29-1	NA	SVGDVGFEQF
TRBJ2-1	13	TRBV6-4	TRBD2	ASSEGLAGEDEQF
TRBJ2-7	10	TRBV20-1	NA	SAPQKSYEQY
TRBJ1-4	11	TRBV2	NA	ASTWVREEKLF
TRBJ2-3	11	TRBV12-3/TRBV12-4	NA	ASSTTGTDTQY
TRBJ2-1	13	TRBV28	NA	ASSEGTSSYNEQF
TRBJ1-5	13	TRBV7-9	TRBD1	ASSFGQGGTQPQH
TRBJ2-2	13	TRBV7-2	TRBD1	ASSRDRVVTGELF
TRBJ2-7	9	TRBV29-1	NA	SVEHSYEQY
TRBJ1-1	14	TRBV4-2	NA	ASSQDRSQGRGGAF
TRBJ2-7	14	TRBV6-5	TRBD1	ASSGLRDRGSYEQY
TRBJ2-3	11	TRBV27	TRBD2	ASSLMGSGRQY
TRBJ2-1	12	TRBV20-1	NA	SAREVSSYNEQF
TRBJ1-2	9	TRBV20-1	NA	SARGGSGYT
TRBJ2-3	12	TRBV10-3	NA	AISASGLTDTQY